Described below is a single T cell receptor beta chain sequence and its context. The antigen is unknown. V was shortened by 0 bases and J by 0 bases, with 10 bases between the two germline ends. The CDR3 extends over 15 amino acids. Germline loops: CDR1 SGHNT, CDR2 YYREEE (reference sequence). This sample is part of a study of graft-versus-host responses after intestinal transplantation. Repertoires were generated with immunoSEQ multiplex PCR, while TCRdb's copy carries only in-frame clones and drops some. The table includes about 78,000 clones, 80% to 90% detected once. Study results and limitations: Some GvH clones appeared in ileal mucosa or blood before recipient bone marrow.

The TCR originated in a human donor who was the organ donor for an intestinal transplant. V and J are TRBV5-4 and TRBJ2-7; D is ambiguous. The specimen was unstimulated CD8+ T cells sorted from spleen or lymph node cells, collected before transplant. The CDR3 region is CASSLAPLSSYEQYF. CDR3 in DNA: TGTGCCAGCAGCTTGGCGCCACTCAGCTCCTACGAGCAGTACTTC.